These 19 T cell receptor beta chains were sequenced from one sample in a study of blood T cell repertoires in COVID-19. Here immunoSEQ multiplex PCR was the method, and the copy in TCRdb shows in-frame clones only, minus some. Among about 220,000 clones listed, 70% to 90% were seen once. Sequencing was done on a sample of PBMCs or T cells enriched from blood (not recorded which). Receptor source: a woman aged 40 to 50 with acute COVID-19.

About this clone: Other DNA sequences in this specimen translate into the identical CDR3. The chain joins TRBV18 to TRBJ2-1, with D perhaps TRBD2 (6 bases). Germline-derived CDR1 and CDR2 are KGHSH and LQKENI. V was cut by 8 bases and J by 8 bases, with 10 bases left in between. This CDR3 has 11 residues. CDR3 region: CASRGGDEQFF. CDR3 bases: TGTGCCAGCCGGGGAGGCGATGAGCAGTTCTTC.

The CDR3 bases are TGTGCCAGCAGCGACCGGGGGGCCCCCACAGATACGCAGTATTTT. Amino acids: CASSDRGAPTDTQYF. This chain uses TRBV9 with TRBJ2-3; TRBD2 might be the D (7 bases). Germline CDR1 SGDLS, CDR2 YYNGEE. The CDR3 loop spans 15 amino acids. Trimming took 3 bases from V and 2 from J, leaving 13 bases between them.

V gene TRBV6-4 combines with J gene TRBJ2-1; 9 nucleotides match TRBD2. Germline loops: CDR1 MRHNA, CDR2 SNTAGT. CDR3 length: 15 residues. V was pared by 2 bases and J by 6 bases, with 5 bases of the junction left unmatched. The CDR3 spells CASSDGAGGLNEQFF. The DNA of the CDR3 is TGTGCCAGCAGTGACGGAGCGGGGGGCCTCAATGAGCAGTTCTTC.

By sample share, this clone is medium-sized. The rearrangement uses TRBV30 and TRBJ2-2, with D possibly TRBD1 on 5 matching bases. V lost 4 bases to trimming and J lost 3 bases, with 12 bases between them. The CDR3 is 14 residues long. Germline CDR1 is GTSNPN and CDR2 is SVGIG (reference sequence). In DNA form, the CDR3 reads TGTGCCTGGAACTTACAGGACCACACCGGGGAGCTGTTTTTT. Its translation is CAWNLQDHTGELFF. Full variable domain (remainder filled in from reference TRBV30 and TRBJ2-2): SQTIHQWPATLVQPVGSPLSLECTVEGTSNPNLYWYRQAAGRGLQLLFYSVGIGQISSEVPQNLSASRPQDRQFILSSKKLLLSDSGFYLCAWNLQDHTGELFFGEGSRLTVL.

The CDR3 reads CASSPQNGGEQFF. CDR3 bases: TGTGCCAGCAGCCCACAGAACGGGGGTGAGCAGTTCTTC. The gene calls are TRBV11-3 and TRBJ2-1; D may be TRBD2 (6 bases). The CDR3 spans 13 residues. Trimming removed 5 bases at V and 9 bases at J, with 14 bases between. The germline CDR1 and CDR2 sequences are SGHNT and YENEEA. Based on the CDR3 plus reference TRBV11-3 and TRBJ2-1, the full variable domain is EAGVVQSPRYKIIEKKQPVAFWCNPISGHNTLYWYLQNLGQGPELLIRYENEEAVDDSQLPKDRFSAERLKGVDSTLKIQPAELGDSAVYLCASSPQNGGEQFFGPGTRLTVL.

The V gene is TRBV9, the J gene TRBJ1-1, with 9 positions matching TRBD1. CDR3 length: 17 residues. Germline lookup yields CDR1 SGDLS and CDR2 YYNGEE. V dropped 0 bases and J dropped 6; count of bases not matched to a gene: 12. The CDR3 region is CASSVGPQGAILAEAFF. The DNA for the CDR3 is TGTGCCAGCAGCGTAGGACCACAGGGGGCCATCCTGGCTGAAGCTTTCTTT. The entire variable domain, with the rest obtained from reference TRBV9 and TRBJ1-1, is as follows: DSGVTQTPKHLITATGQRVTLRCSPRSGDLSVYWYQQSLDQGLQFLIQYYNGEERAKGNILERFSAQQFPDLHSELNLSSLELGDSALYFCASSVGPQGAILAEAFFGQGTRLTVV.

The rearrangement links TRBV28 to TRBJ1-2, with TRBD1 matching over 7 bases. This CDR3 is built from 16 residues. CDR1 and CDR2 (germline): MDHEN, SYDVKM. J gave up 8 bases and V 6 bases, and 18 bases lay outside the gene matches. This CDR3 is CASRKTLGQLMVGYTF. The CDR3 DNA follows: TGTGCCAGCAGAAAAACCTTGGGACAGCTTATGGTCGGCTACACCTTC.

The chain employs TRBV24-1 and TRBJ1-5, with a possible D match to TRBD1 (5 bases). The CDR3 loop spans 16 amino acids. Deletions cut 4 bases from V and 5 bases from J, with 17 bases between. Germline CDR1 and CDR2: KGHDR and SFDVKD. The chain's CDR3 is CATSDYGPGGDQPQHF. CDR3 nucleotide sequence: TGTGCCACCAGTGACTACGGACCGGGGGGGGATCAGCCCCAGCATTTT.

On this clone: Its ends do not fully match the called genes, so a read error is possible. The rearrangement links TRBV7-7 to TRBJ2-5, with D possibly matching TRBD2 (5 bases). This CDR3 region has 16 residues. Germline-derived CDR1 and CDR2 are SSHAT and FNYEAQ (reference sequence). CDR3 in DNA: TGTGCTAGCAGCCCCTATTCTAGCCGACGCTTAGAGACCCAGTACTTC. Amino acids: CASSPYSSRRLETQYF.

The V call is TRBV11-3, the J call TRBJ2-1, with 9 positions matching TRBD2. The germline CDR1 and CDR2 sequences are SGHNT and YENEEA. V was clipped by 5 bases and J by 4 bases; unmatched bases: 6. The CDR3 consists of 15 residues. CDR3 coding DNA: TGTGCCAGCAGCCCTACGACTAGCGGTTACAATGAGCAGTTCTTC. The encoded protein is CASSPTTSGYNEQFF. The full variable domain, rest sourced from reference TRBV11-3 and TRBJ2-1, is EAGVVQSPRYKIIEKKQPVAFWCNPISGHNTLYWYLQNLGQGPELLIRYENEEAVDDSQLPKDRFSAERLKGVDSTLKIQPAELGDSAVYLCASSPTTSGYNEQFFGPGTRLTVL.

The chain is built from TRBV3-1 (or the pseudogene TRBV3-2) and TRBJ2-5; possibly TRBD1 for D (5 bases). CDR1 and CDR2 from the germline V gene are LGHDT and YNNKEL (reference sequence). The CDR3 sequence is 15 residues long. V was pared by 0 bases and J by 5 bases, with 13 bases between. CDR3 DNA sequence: TGTGCCAGCAGCCAAGAGATGTGGTCAGGGGAGACCCAGTACTTC. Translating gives CASSQEMWSGETQYF.

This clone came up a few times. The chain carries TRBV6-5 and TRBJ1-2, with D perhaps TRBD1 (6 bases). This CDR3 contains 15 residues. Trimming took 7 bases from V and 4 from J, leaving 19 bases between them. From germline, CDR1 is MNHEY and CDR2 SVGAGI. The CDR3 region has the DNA TGTGCCAGCATTCCCAGGTTGGCAGGGGCCTATGGCTACACCTTC. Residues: CASIPRLAGAYGYTF.

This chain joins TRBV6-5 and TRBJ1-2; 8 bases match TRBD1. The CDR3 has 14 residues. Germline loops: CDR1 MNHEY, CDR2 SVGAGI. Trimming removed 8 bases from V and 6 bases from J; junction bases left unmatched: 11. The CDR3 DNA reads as TGTGCCAGCCGGGAGAAAGTGACAGGGGATGGCTACACCTTC. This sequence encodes CASREKVTGDGYTF.

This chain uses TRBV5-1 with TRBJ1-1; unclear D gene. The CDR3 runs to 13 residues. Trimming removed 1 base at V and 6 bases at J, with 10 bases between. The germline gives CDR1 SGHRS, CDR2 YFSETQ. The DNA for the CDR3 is TGCGCCAGCAGCTTGCAGAGGGAAGCTGAAGCTTTCTTT. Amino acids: CASSLQREAEAFF.

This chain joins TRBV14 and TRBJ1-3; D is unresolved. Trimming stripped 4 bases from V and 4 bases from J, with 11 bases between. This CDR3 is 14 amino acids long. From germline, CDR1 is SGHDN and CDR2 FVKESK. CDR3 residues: CASSPLGFGNTIYF. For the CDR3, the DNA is TGTGCCAGCAGCCCCCTCGGGTTCGGAAACACCATATATTTT.

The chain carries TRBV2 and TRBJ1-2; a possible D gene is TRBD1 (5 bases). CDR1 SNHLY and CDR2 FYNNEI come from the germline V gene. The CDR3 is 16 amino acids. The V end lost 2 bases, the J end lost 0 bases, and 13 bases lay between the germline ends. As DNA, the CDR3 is TGTGCCAGCAGTGAAACCAGACAGAGTACTAACTATGGCTACACCTTC. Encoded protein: CASSETRQSTNYGYTF.

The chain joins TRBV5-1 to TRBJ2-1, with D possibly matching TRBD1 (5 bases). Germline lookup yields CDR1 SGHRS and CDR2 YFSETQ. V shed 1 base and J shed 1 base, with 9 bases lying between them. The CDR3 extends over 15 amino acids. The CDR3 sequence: CASSLHQGSYNEQFF. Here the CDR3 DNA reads TGCGCCAGCAGCTTGCATCAGGGATCCTACAATGAGCAGTTCTTC.

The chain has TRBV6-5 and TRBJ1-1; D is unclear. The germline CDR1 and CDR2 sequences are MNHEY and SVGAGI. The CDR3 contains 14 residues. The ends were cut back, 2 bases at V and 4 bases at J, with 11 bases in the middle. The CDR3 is CASSYGVLGTEAFF. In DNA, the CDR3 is TGTGCCAGCAGTTACGGAGTCTTGGGCACTGAAGCTTTCTTT.

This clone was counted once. CDR3 nucleotides: TGTGCCAGCAGTTTATCGCCTAGCGGGGTGAGCTCCTACGAGCAGTACTTC. Residues: CASSLSPSGVSSYEQYF. V and J are TRBV27 and TRBJ2-7; 9 bases agree with TRBD2. CDR1 and CDR2 (germline): MNHEY, SMNVEV (reference sequence). Trimming took 0 bases from V and 0 from J; bases not matched to a gene: 6. The CDR3 extends over 17 amino acids.